These T cell receptor beta chains were read from a single sample in a study of cytomegalovirus exposure and HLA in healthy donors. Profiling relied on immunoSEQ multiplex PCR, and the TCRdb table lists in-frame clones only, not all of them. There are about 67,000 clones in the sample; about 70% occur only once, and about 1.9% lies in the top ten. The sample taken for sequencing was PBMCs. The receptors here all came from a woman aged 25 to 39 in good health and CMV-seronegative. Both conserved end residues are part of each CDR3. The D gene is left open where the match is weak. A row's size may be missing; if present it is once, few, many or a size class.

D	V	length	size	J	CDR3	DNA
-	TRBV2	15	once	TRBJ2-5	CASSEEEGVWETQYF	TGTGCCAGCAGTGAAGAAGAGGGGGTTTGGGAGACCCAGTACTTC
TRBD1	TRBV7-9	14	once	TRBJ1-2	CASTGGQGWNGYTF	TGTGCCTCGACAGGGGGACAGGGATGGAATGGCTACACCTTC
TRBD1	TRBV19	14	-	TRBJ2-4	CASSTLDRKNIQYF	TGTGCCAGTAGTACCTTGGACAGGAAAAACATTCAGTACTTC
-	TRBV4-3	16	few	TRBJ2-1	CASSQDRRDYYNEQFF	TGCGCCAGCAGCCAAGATAGGCGGGATTACTACAATGAGCAGTTCTTC
TRBD1	TRBV7-2	13	-	TRBJ1-2	CASSSGTGGGYTF	TGTGCCAGCAGCTCCGGGACAGGGGGTGGCTACACCTTC
TRBD1	TRBV6-6	11	few	TRBJ1-2	CASSAGQGKTF	TGTGCCAGCAGCGCGGGACAGGGAAAAACCTTC
TRBD1	TRBV5-1	14	-	TRBJ2-5	CASSLLGQGETQYF	TGCGCCAGCAGCTTACTCGGACAGGGGGAGACCCAGTACTTC
TRBD2	TRBV29-1	17	-	TRBJ2-1	CSVGGLAGGPVYNEQFF	TGCAGCGTTGGGGGGCTAGCGGGGGGCCCCGTCTACAATGAGCAGTTCTTC
-	TRBV4-1	17	few	TRBJ1-2	CASSQDPTGGTNYGYTF	TGCGCCAGCAGCCAAGATCCCACGGGGGGAACTAACTATGGCTACACCTTC
-	TRBV6-1	13	-	TRBJ1-5	CASSGRGNQPQHF	TGTGCCAGCAGTGGTAGGGGGAATCAGCCCCAGCATTTT
-	TRBV7-3	16	few	TRBJ2-2	CASSLTGGTRGGELFF	TGTGCCAGCAGCTTAACCGGCGGGACTCGGGGCGGGGAGCTGTTTTTT
-	TRBV11-3	12	few	TRBJ1-1	CASSSQGPEAFF	TGTGCCAGCAGCTCCCAGGGGCCGGAAGCTTTCTTT
-	TRBV4-1	16	once	TRBJ2-2	CASSHFDSSNTGELFF	TGCGCCAGCAGCCACTTTGACAGCTCGAACACCGGGGAGCTGTTTTTT
TRBD1	TRBV27	15	-	TRBJ2-6	CASSEGARGANVLTF	TGTGCCAGCTCTGAGGGGGCGCGAGGGGCCAACGTCCTGACTTTC
-	TRBV7-9	16	-	TRBJ1-2	CASELTGGYSSYGYTF	TGTGCCAGCGAGCTTACGGGGGGATATTCTAGCTATGGCTACACCTTC
TRBD1	TRBV29-1	15	few	TRBJ2-3	CSGTGPSSSTDTQYF	TGCAGCGGGACAGGGCCTTCGTCTAGCACAGATACGCAGTATTTT
-	TRBV5-1	15	-	TRBJ1-2	CASSLVGRFSDGYTF	TGCGCCAGCAGCTTGGTTGGCCGTTTTTCAGATGGCTACACCTTC
-	TRBV27	15	-	TRBJ1-2	CASSPHRTRNYGYTF	TGTGCCAGCAGTCCCCATCGGACAAGAAACTATGGCTACACCTTC
-	TRBV11-3	16	-	TRBJ2-5	CASSLDSDGAGETQYF	TGTGCCAGCAGCTTAGATTCAGACGGAGCAGGGGAGACCCAGTACTTC
TRBD1	TRBV7-8	12	-	TRBJ1-1	CASSIWTGRAFF	TGTGCCAGCAGCATATGGACAGGGAGAGCTTTCTTT
-	TRBV9	16	-	TRBJ2-7	CASSEGQAELGYEQYF	TGTGCCAGCAGCGAGGGGCAGGCCGAGCTGGGCTACGAGCAGTACTTC
TRBD1	TRBV5-6	15	-	TRBJ2-1	CASSPGQQLYNEQFF	TGTGCCAGCAGCCCGGGACAGCAACTCTACAATGAGCAGTTCTTC
-	TRBV9	14	-	TRBJ2-3	CASSRGLNTDTQYF	TGTGCCAGCAGCCGAGGACTAAACACAGATACGCAGTATTTT
-	TRBV6-1	14	-	TRBJ2-3	CASSRGANADTQYF	TGTGCCAGCAGTCGGGGGGCAAATGCAGATACGCAGTATTTT
-	TRBV18	15	-	TRBJ1-3	CASSPWEDSGNTIYF	TGTGCCAGCTCACCATGGGAGGACTCTGGAAACACCATATATTTT
TRBD1	TRBV5-1	15	few	TRBJ1-1	CASSLENRGGTEAFF	TGCGCCAGCAGCTTGGAAAACAGGGGAGGTACTGAAGCTTTCTTT
TRBD1	TRBV7-9	13	-	TRBJ2-7	CASSLDGTVGQYF	TGTGCCAGCAGCTTAGACGGGACAGTCGGGCAGTACTTC
-	TRBV7-7	15	few	TRBJ2-3	CASSLNGDSPDTQYF	TGTGCTAGCAGCTTAAATGGGGACTCCCCAGATACGCAGTATTTT
-	TRBV6-1	14	-	TRBJ2-2	CASSPDTSTGELFF	TGTGCCAGCAGTCCCGACACCAGTACCGGGGAGCTGTTTTTT
-	TRBV6-1	18	-	TRBJ1-4	CASSEGGGQTSGDEKLFF	TGTGCCAGCAGTGAAGGTGGGGGACAAACATCTGGGGATGAAAAACTGTTTTTT
-	TRBV5-1	14	few	TRBJ1-5	CASSLPGENQPQHF	TGCGCCAGCAGCTTGCCAGGGGAAAATCAGCCCCAGCATTTT
-	TRBV5-4	14	-	TRBJ1-1	CASGGSFVNTEAFF	TGTGCCAGCGGGGGCAGCTTCGTGAACACTGAAGCTTTCTTT
TRBD1	TRBV11-2	13	few	TRBJ1-1	CASSFDRVTEAFF	TGTGCCAGCAGCTTTGACAGGGTCACTGAAGCTTTCTTT
-	TRBV7-9	17	-	TRBJ2-5	CASSLASSVRGQGTQYF	TGTGCCAGCAGCTTAGCGTCTTCGGTCCGGGGTCAAGGGACCCAGTACTTC
-	TRBV2	16	few	TRBJ1-3	CASSEDRTSSGNTIYF	TGTGCCAGCAGTGAAGACAGGACATCCTCTGGAAACACCATATATTTT
-	TRBV9	14	-	TRBJ2-5	CASSVAGRQETQYF	TGTGCCAGCAGCGTAGCAGGGAGGCAAGAGACCCAGTACTTC
-	TRBV2	14	-	TRBJ2-5	CASSGFDRGETQYF	TGTGCCAGCAGTGGATTCGACCGAGGGGAGACCCAGTACTTC
TRBD2	TRBV6-1	15	few	TRBJ2-3	CASSLTSGGADTQYF	TGTGCCAGCAGTCTGACTAGCGGGGGGGCGGATACGCAGTATTTT
-	TRBV7-6	14	-	TRBJ1-4	CASSLGGGGEKLFF	TGTGCCAGCAGCTTAGGGGGGGGCGGTGAAAAACTGTTTTTT
-	TRBV9	17	-	TRBJ2-3	CASSVALPRSGLDTQYF	TGTGCCAGCAGCGTAGCCCTTCCTCGCAGTGGCCTGGATACGCAGTATTTT
TRBD1	TRBV7-3	14	-	TRBJ2-7	CASSLSGQGYEQYF	TGTGCCAGCAGCTTATCGGGACAGGGGTACGAGCAGTACTTC
-	TRBV7-9	16	few	TRBJ2-7	CSSGIDRDINSYEQYF	TGTTCCAGCGGGATCGACAGGGATATTAACTCCTACGAGCAGTACTTC
-	TRBV6-1	15	-	TRBJ1-6	CASSDYRVHNSPLHF	TGTGCCAGCAGCGATTACAGGGTCCATAATTCACCCCTCCACTTT
-	TRBV6-6	13	few	TRBJ1-5	CASSFGSDQPQHF	TGTGCCAGCAGTTTTGGTAGTGATCAGCCCCAGCATTTT
TRBD1	TRBV19	13	-	TRBJ1-1	CAILGQGGTEAFF	TGTGCCATTCTGGGACAGGGGGGCACTGAAGCTTTCTTT
-	TRBV5-4	14	few	TRBJ1-2	CASSPGGVLYGYTF	TGTGCCAGCAGCCCGGGGGGGGTACTCTATGGCTACACCTTC
-	TRBV27	16	-	TRBJ1-2	CASSLSRRGLLGGYTF	TGTGCCAGCAGTTTATCGAGGAGGGGACTCCTCGGTGGCTACACCTTC
-	TRBV6-5	13	-	TRBJ1-3	CASTSSGRDTIYF	TGTGCCAGCACCTCATCCGGGCGGGACACCATATATTTT
TRBD2	TRBV7-2	18	-	TRBJ2-3	CASSQRLAGGPVPDTQYF	TGTGCCAGCAGCCAGAGACTAGCGGGGGGGCCCGTTCCAGATACGCAGTATTTT
TRBD1	TRBV4-3	14	-	TRBJ2-7	CASSRLTGSYEQYF	TGCGCCAGCAGCCGTTTGACAGGGTCCTACGAGCAGTACTTC